This entry describes one T cell receptor (beta chain). The sample holds other DNA sequences that translate to the same CDR3. An even split of each subset's genomic DNA across several immunoSEQ plates was performed. TCRdb keeps only in-frame clones here, not all; method: immunoSEQ multiplex PCR. The table has around 430,000 clones, around 79% seen once. The sample originates from a study of shared clonotypes between healthy human individuals. Across the study: In total, the donors were two women and three men aged 18 to 49.

In germline, CDR1 is SGHTA, CDR2 FQGTGA. Trimming shortened V by 2 bases and J by 0 bases, and 14 bases separated the two germline ends. CDR3 size: 17 residues. Healthy HIV-negative adults without recent acute infections or vaccinations served as donors. This sequence joins TRBV7-3 and TRBJ2-1, with a possible D match to TRBD2 (5 bases). The source of this sequence is a woman between 40 and 50 years old in good health. Some clones in this sample may be carry-over from other donors' samples. Sequenced input: PBMCs. As DNA, the CDR3 is TGTGCCAGCAGCTTACGACCCAGCGGAAGCTCCTACAATGAGCAGTTCTTC. Its protein is CASSLRPSGSSYNEQFF.